This is a list of T cell receptor beta chains from one sample in a study of T-cell reconstitution after alpha-beta-depleted transplantation in children. TCRdb reanalysed the PCR reads using MiXCR and keeps one entry per CDR3 protein. This table has roughly 6,000 distinct CDR3 sequences, 15% to 19% appearing once. Specimen: PBMCs, mostly from graft donor cells, collected 180 days after TCRalphabeta/CD19-depleted stem cell transplant. These receptors were taken from a patient aged 2-10 years who had a stem cell transplant for inherited bone marrow failure, so the T cells may come from the graft donor. Both conserved end residues are part of each CDR3. The order of the fields is D gene, clone size, V gene, J gene, CDR3 DNA, CDR3 protein. The D gene is left open where the match is weak. Where a row states a size, it is once, few, many or the class of an expanded clone; other rows omit it.

>NA|many|TRBV12-3/TRBV12-4|TRBJ1-5
TGTGCCAGCAGTTATGGGGGTCAGCCCCAGCATTTT
CASSYGGQPQHF
>NA|many|TRBV14|TRBJ2-2
TGTGCCAGCAGCCAACCCGGATTCGAGCGCATGACCGGGGAGCTGTTTTTT
CASSQPGFERMTGELFF
>TRBD2|many|TRBV5-4|TRBJ2-4
TGTGCCAGCAGCTTTCCTAGCGGGCCGCATAACATTCAGTACTTC
CASSFPSGPHNIQYF
>NA|few|TRBV20-1|TRBJ2-2
TGCAGTATTGTAGGGTCAACTAACACCGGGGAGCTGTTTTTT
CSIVGSTNTGELFF
>NA|many|TRBV19|TRBJ2-2
TGTGCCAGTAGTACGCGCCACAATGGCGGGGAGCTGTTTTTT
CASSTRHNGGELFF
>TRBD1|NA|TRBV5-1|TRBJ2-2
TGCGCCAGCTCACAGGGGTTCGCCGGGGAGCTGTTTTTT
CASSQGFAGELFF
>NA|many|TRBV5-1|TRBJ2-3
TGCGCCAGCAGCTTGGTGCTAGCTGCAGATACGCAGTATTTT
CASSLVLAADTQYF
>TRBD2|many|TRBV5-1|TRBJ2-5
TGCGCCAGCTCAACGCCGGGGGGGCAAGAGACCCAGTACTTC
CASSTPGGQETQYF
>NA|NA|TRBV12-3/TRBV12-4|TRBJ1-5
TGTGCCAGCAGTTCTCGCAGTGGCAATCAGCCCCAGCATTTT
CASSSRSGNQPQHF
>NA|many|TRBV20-1|TRBJ2-1
TGCAGTGCTTCAGGGAGCTCCTACAATGAGCAGTTCTTC
CSASGSSYNEQFF
>NA|many|TRBV5-5|TRBJ1-2
TGTGCCAGCAGCTTGCTCGCTTTCAGGGCCGTAGCTAACTATGGCTACACCTTC
CASSLLAFRAVANYGYTF
>NA|many|TRBV10-3|TRBJ2-1
TGTGCCATCAGCCGACTAGGAGGCTCCTACAATGAGCAGTTCTTC
CAISRLGGSYNEQFF
>TRBD2|many|TRBV2|TRBJ2-3
TGTGCCAGCAGTGGGGGCTTAGCGGGCAAGAATACGCAGTATTTT
CASSGGLAGKNTQYF
>NA|NA|TRBV4-2|TRBJ1-2
TGTGCCAGCACCGGGTCCTTTTATGGCTACACCTTC
CASTGSFYGYTF
>NA|many|TRBV7-9|TRBJ2-5
TGTGCCAGCAGCTTAGGAGTACTAGAAGAAGAGACCCAGTACTTC
CASSLGVLEEETQYF
>NA|many|TRBV7-6|TRBJ2-5
TGTGCCAGCAGCCCACCCGGGTGGGGAGAGACCCAGTACTTC
CASSPPGWGETQYF
>TRBD2|many|TRBV6-1|TRBJ2-2
TGTGCCAGCAGCCGACTAGCGGGAGGGCTGAAGACCGGGGAGCTGTTTTTT
CASSRLAGGLKTGELFF
>NA|many|TRBV4-3|TRBJ2-5
TGCGCCAGCAGCCAAGGAGGGGAGGAGACCCAGTACTTC
CASSQGGEETQYF
>NA|many|TRBV5-5|TRBJ1-1
TGTGCCAGCAGCTTTAATCAGGGGAACACTGAAGCTTTCTTT
CASSFNQGNTEAFF
>NA|many|TRBV6-1|TRBJ2-5
TGTGCCAGCAGACCGACAGGACAAGAGACCCAGTACTTC
CASRPTGQETQYF
>NA|many|TRBV20-1|TRBJ2-7
TGCAGTGCGGGGAGGGGGGCTAGGTCCTACGAGCAGTACTTC
CSAGRGARSYEQYF
>TRBD1|NA|TRBV29-1|TRBJ2-5
TGCAGCGTTGGGACAGGGGTGGGTGAGACCCAGTACTTC
CSVGTGVGETQYF
>NA|many|TRBV6-2/TRBV6-3|TRBJ2-7
TGTGCCAGCAGGGGGCGACAGTACGAGCAGTACTTC
CASRGRQYEQYF
>NA|many|TRBV7-2|TRBJ1-1
TGTGCCAGCAGCTTCTTCAGGGATAGCACTGAAGCTTTCTTT
CASSFFRDSTEAFF
>TRBD1|many|TRBV5-5|TRBJ1-2
TGTGCCAGCAGCCAAACAGGGGATGGCTACACCTTC
CASSQTGDGYTF
>NA|many|TRBV6-2/TRBV6-3|TRBJ2-7
TGTGCCAGCAGTTACGCGACATCCTACACCTACGAGCAGTACTTC
CASSYATSYTYEQYF
>TRBD1|many|TRBV5-1|TRBJ2-7
TGCGCCAGCAGCTTACGTCGTTCCCCTGGACAGGGGGGTCCCTACGAGCAGTACTTC
CASSLRRSPGQGGPYEQYF
>TRBD2|many|TRBV18|TRBJ2-5
TGTGCCAGCTCGTCCCGACGGGGGGGAGAGACCCAGTACTTC
CASSSRRGGETQYF
>TRBD1|many|TRBV15|TRBJ2-5
TGTGCCACCAGCAGGGGACAGGAACAAGAGACCCAGTACTTC
CATSRGQEQETQYF
>NA|many|TRBV29-1|TRBJ2-5
TGCAGCGTTGTCAGCAGGGTGGGGACCCAGTACTTC
CSVVSRVGTQYF
>NA|many|TRBV4-2|TRBJ2-7
TGTGCCAGCAGCCCACTGACCTTGACAGGCACCTACGAGCAGTACTTC
CASSPLTLTGTYEQYF
>TRBD1|NA|TRBV7-9|TRBJ2-3
TGTGCCAGCAGCTTAGCTGGACAGGGCTCAGATACGCAGTATTTT
CASSLAGQGSDTQYF
>NA|many|TRBV4-3|TRBJ1-1
TGCGCCAGCAGCCAACAGAAGAACACTGAAGCTTTCTTT
CASSQQKNTEAFF
>NA|few|TRBV27|TRBJ2-1
TGTGCCAGCAGTTTATCGGGGAGTAGGAATGAGCAGTTCTTC
CASSLSGSRNEQFF